The entry below gives a single T cell receptor beta chain sequence along with its context. Antigen: not known. Molecular barcoded adaptors covering alpha/delta and beta/gamma chains were used on about 390 ng RNA. TCRdb reprocessed the reads via MiXCR and lists one record per CDR3 protein. The table shows about 63,000 distinct CDR3 sequences, with 14% occurring only once. The entry originates in a study of read filtering for tumor transcriptome and immune sequencing. In germline, CDR1 is MNHEY, CDR2 SVGEGT. The junction had 22 bases not matched to a gene; V was cut back by 5 bases and J by 0 bases. The length of the CDR3 is 24 residues. Notes on the study in general: Single-read clonotypes: 80% to 90% of IR-seq clonotypes (about 3.5% of reads), about 75% of RNA-seq clonotypes (roughly 45% of reads). Dropping single-read clonotypes raised IR-seq and RNA-seq shared-clonotype correlation. The CD138-negative fraction was mixed bone marrow immune cells, not pure T cells.

The rearrangement joins TRBV6-2 or TRBV6-3 to TRBJ2-6; 13 bases are a match to TRBD2. Sample: a population of CD138-negative cells sorted from bone marrow. This clonotype was obtained from a donor at least 40 years old with multiple myeloma. CDR3 sequence reads: CASSPLWDAWTSGRPPSGANVLTF. CDR3 bases: TGTGCCAGCAGTCCCCTTTGGGACGCGTGGACTAGCGGGAGACCCCCCTCTGGGGCCAACGTCCTGACTTTC.